This TCR beta chain originates from a study of cytomegalovirus exposure and HLA in healthy donors. At the time of sampling, donors were nominally healthy, though unrecorded immune exposures were likely. This clone came up once. Germline-derived CDR1 and CDR2 are SGHRS and YFSETQ. With V trimmed by 4 bases and J by 2 bases, 6 bases remained unmatched. The CDR3 has 16 residues. The primer mix had 60 Vbeta and 13 Jbeta primers. Authors' analysis steps: Roughly 81 million unique TCR beta chains, roughly 11 million shared, were counted in a later analysis. Clones were sequenced by immunoSEQ multiplex PCR, and TCRdb holds only the in-frame ones, with some missing. V, J and clone size are those of that table, while D and trimming were read from the DNA. The sample lists hundreds of thousands of clones, approximately 88% occurring once.

Source material: PBMCs. The TCR was taken from a boy aged 2-9 years in good health and CMV-seronegative. This rearrangement joins TRBV5-1 to TRBJ2-5; 12 bases are a match to TRBD2. DNA for the CDR3: TGCGCCAGCAGCCCCGGACTAGCGGGGATTCAAGAGACCCAGTACTTC. It translates to CASSPGLAGIQETQYF.